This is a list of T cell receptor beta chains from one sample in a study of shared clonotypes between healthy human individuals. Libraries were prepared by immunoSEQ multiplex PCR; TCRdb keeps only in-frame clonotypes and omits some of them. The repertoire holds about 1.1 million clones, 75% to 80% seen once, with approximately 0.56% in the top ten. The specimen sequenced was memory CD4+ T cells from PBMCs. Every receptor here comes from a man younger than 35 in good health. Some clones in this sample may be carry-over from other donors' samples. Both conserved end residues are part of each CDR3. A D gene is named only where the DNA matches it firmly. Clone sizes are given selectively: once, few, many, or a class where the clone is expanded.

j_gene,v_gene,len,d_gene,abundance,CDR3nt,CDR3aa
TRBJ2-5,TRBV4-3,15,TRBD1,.,TGCGCCAGCAGCCAAGGGGACAGCCTCCAAGAGACCCAGTACTTC,CASSQGDSLQETQYF
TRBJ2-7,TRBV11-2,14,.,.,TGTGCCAGCAGCTTAGATCTTCACAGGGACGAGCAGTACTTC,CASSLDLHRDEQYF
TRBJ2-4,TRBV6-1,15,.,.,TGTGCCAGCCTAAGGGGACCTCTAGCCAAAAACATTCAGTACTTC,CASLRGPLAKNIQYF
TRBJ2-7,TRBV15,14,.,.,TGTGCCACCAGTGTATCCCCCTCTACCTACGAGCAGTACTTC,CATSVSPSTYEQYF
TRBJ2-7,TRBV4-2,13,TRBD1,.,TGTGCCAGCAGCCCCGGACAGGTCTACGAGCAGTACTTC,CASSPGQVYEQYF
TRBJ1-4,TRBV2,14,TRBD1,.,TGTGCCAGCAGTGCCGGGACAGGGGAGGAAAAACTGTTTTTT,CASSAGTGEEKLFF
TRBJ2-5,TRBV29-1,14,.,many,TGCAGCGTTGTTAGTCGCACTACGCAAGAGACCCAGTACTTC,CSVVSRTTQETQYF
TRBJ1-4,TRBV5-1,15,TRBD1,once,TGCGCCAGCAGCATGACAGGGGGTAGAGCGGAAAAACTGTTTTTT,CASSMTGGRAEKLFF
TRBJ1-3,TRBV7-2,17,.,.,TGTGCCAGCAGCTTGGTCTCTAGGGGGGCCTCTGGAAACACCATATATTTT,CASSLVSRGASGNTIYF
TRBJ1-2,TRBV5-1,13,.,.,TGCGCCAGCAGCCCAGGGGAGAACTATGGCTACACCTTC,CASSPGENYGYTF
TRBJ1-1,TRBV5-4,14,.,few,TGTGCCAGCAGCCCAGGGAGGGAGTCCACTGAAGCTTTCTTT,CASSPGRESTEAFF
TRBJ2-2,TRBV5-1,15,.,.,TGCGCCAGCAGCTTGGGGCGTCAAAACACCGGGGAGCTGTTTTTT,CASSLGRQNTGELFF
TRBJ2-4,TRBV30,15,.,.,TGTGCCTGGAGTGGGTCCAGGGAAGCCAAAAACATTCAGTACTTC,CAWSGSREAKNIQYF
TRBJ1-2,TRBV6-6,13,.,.,TGTGCCAGCAGTATAGGGATTAACTATGGCTACACCTTC,CASSIGINYGYTF
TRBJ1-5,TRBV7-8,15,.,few,TGTGCCAGCAGCTTGGTTGGATTTAGCAATCAGCCCCAGCATTTT,CASSLVGFSNQPQHF
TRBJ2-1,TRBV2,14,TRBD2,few,TGTGCCATCCGGACTAGCGGGAGTGGCGGTGAGCAGTTCTTC,CAIRTSGSGGEQFF
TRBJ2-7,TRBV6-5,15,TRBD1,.,TGTGCCAGCCGACCCGCGGACAGGGAAGCCTACGAGCAGTACTTC,CASRPADREAYEQYF
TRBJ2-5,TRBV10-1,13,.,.,TGCGCCGGCTCCGGGACAACACAAGAGACCCAGTACTTC,CAGSGTTQETQYF
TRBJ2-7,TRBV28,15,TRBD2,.,TGTGCCAGCAGTGTTGGGGGAGCGGGAGCCTACGAGCAGTACTTC,CASSVGGAGAYEQYF
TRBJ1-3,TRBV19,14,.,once,TGTGCCAGTAGTGGCAGGGGTGGAAGAAACACCATATATTTT,CASSGRGGRNTIYF
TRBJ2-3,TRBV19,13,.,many,TGTGCCAGTAGTGGTGACGTTGAAGATACGCAGTATTTT,CASSGDVEDTQYF
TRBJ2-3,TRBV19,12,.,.,TGTGCCAGTAGCACCCGCCCAGATACGCAGTATTTT,CASSTRPDTQYF
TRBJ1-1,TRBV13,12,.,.,TGTGCCAGCAGTTCTGGAAGGGCTGAAGCTTTCTTT,CASSSGRAEAFF
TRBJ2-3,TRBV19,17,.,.,TGTGCCAGTAGCGCACCGCGCCGGGGGCCCAGCACAGATACGCAGTATTTT,CASSAPRRGPSTDTQYF
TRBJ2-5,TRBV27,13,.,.,TGTGCCAGCATAGGGCTTGACCAAGAGACCCAGTACTTC,CASIGLDQETQYF
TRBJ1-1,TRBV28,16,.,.,TGTGCCAGCAGCCCACCATCCCTACAGCAAAACACTGAAGCTTTCTTT,CASSPPSLQQNTEAFF
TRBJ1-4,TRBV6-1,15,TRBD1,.,TGTGCCAGCAGGCCCGGGACAGGGCAGAATGAAAAACTGTTTTTT,CASRPGTGQNEKLFF
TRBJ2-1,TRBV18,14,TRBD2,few,TGTGCCAGCTCACCGGGACTAGCGGGAGGTGAGCAGTTCTTC,CASSPGLAGGEQFF
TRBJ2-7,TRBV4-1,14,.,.,TGCGCCAGCAGCCAAGATCTAGTCTCCTACGAGCAGTACTTC,CASSQDLVSYEQYF
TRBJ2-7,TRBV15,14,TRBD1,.,TGTGCCACCAGCATTTCCGGGACAGGGCCGGGGCAGTACTTC,CATSISGTGPGQYF
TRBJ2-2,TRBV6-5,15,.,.,TGTGCCAGCAGTTACTCCAGATCGGGCACCGGGGAGCTGTTTTTT,CASSYSRSGTGELFF
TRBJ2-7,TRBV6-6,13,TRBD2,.,TGTGCCAGCTCCAGGCCTAGCGGCTACGAGCAGTACTTC,CASSRPSGYEQYF
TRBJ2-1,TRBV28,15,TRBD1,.,TGTGCCAGCAGTTTGGTGGGACAGGGGGATCATGAGCAGTTCTTC,CASSLVGQGDHEQFF
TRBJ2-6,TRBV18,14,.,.,TGTGCCAGCTCGGGTAGCTCTGGGGCCAACGTCCTGACTTTC,CASSGSSGANVLTF
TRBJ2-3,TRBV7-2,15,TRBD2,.,TGTGCCAGCAGCACTAGCGGGCCGAGCACAGATACGCAGTATTTT,CASSTSGPSTDTQYF
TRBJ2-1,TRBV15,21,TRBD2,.,TGTGCCACCAGGGGGGGGACTAGCGGGAGGCCGATTTTCTTCTCCTACAATGAGCAGTTCTTC,CATRGGTSGRPIFFSYNEQFF
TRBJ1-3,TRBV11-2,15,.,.,TGTGCCAGCAGCTTAGGGGGCATGTCTGGAAACACCATATATTTT,CASSLGGMSGNTIYF
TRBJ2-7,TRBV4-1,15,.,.,TGCGCCAGCAGCCATTCCCTAGCCTTCTCCTACGAGCAGTACTTC,CASSHSLAFSYEQYF
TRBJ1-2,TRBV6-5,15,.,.,TGTGCCAGCAAAGGAGGGACGAAAGCTAACTATGGCTACACCTTC,CASKGGTKANYGYTF